These T cell receptor beta chains were read from a single sample in a study of radiotherapy plus CTLA-4 blockade in lung cancer. Generated by immunoSEQ multiplex PCR, the TCRdb table keeps only in-frame clones and is missing some. There are about 28,000 clones in the sample; over 75% occur only once, and approximately 8.3% lies in the top ten. Sequencing was performed on peripheral blood, taken from a patient treated with radiotherapy plus ipilimumab. Receptors originate from a human donor with non-small cell lung cancer who had stable disease on radiotherapy plus ipilimumab. Both conserved end residues are part of each CDR3. The D gene is left open where the match is weak. Part of the rows lack a size; the others show once, few, many or a class for expanded clones.

>TRBJ1-2|few|TRBD1|TRBV27
TGTGCCAGCAGCCTCGCGGGACAGGGGTCTGGCTACACCTTC
CASSLAGQGSGYTF
>TRBJ2-5|NA|NA|TRBV19
TGTGCCAGTAGTATGAGCCAGGGTGGGGAGACCCAGTACTTC
CASSMSQGGETQYF
>TRBJ2-7|NA|NA|TRBV9
TGTGCCAGCAGCGTAGGGTCGGTGACCTCCTACGAGCAGTACTTC
CASSVGSVTSYEQYF
>TRBJ1-1|NA|NA|TRBV18
TGTGCCAGCTCACCACCGAAGGGGCCTGAAGCTTTCTTT
CASSPPKGPEAFF
>TRBJ2-1|NA|NA|TRBV7-3
TGTGTCAGCAGCCGAAACGGGGTTACCTACAATGAGCAGTTCTTC
CVSSRNGVTYNEQFF
>TRBJ2-5|NA|TRBD1|TRBV7-8
TGTGCCAGCACGCCGACAGGGGGCGACGAGGAGACCCAGTACTTC
CASTPTGGDEETQYF
>TRBJ1-2|NA|NA|TRBV15
TGTGCCACCAGCAGAGGAGGACCGTCTACCGCTAACTATGGCTACACCTTC
CATSRGGPSTANYGYTF
>TRBJ2-1|few|NA|TRBV6-4
TGTGCCAGCAGTGAATCCCAAGGGGGGGGCAATGAGCAGTTCTTC
CASSESQGGGNEQFF
>TRBJ1-1|once|TRBD1|TRBV5-4
TGTGCCAGCAGCTTTGGACAGGGAATGAACACTGAAGCTTTCTTT
CASSFGQGMNTEAFF
>TRBJ1-5|NA|NA|TRBV2
TGTGCCAGCGAGATGGATAGCAATCAGCCCCAGCATTTT
CASEMDSNQPQHF
>TRBJ1-2|NA|NA|TRBV28
TGTGCCAGCAGTTTATCCCAGGGGCGTCGCTATGGCTACACCTTC
CASSLSQGRRYGYTF
>TRBJ1-1|NA|TRBD1|TRBV7-2
TGTGCCAGCAGCTCACAGACAGGGCTAGAAGCTTTCTTT
CASSSQTGLEAFF
>TRBJ1-2|NA|NA|TRBV15
TGTGCCACCAGCCTCGACAGGAACAACCGCTATGGCTACACCTTC
CATSLDRNNRYGYTF
>TRBJ2-7|once|NA|TRBV9
TGTGCCAGCAGCCCCTCCCGACACAACTACGAGCAGTACTTC
CASSPSRHNYEQYF
>TRBJ1-3|NA|NA|TRBV27
TGTGCCAGCAGTTTAGCAGGAGACTCTGGAAACACCATATATTTT
CASSLAGDSGNTIYF
>TRBJ2-3|NA|TRBD2|TRBV11-3
TGTGCCAGCAGCTTAGGAGAGCGGGGGGTTGATACGCAGTATTTT
CASSLGERGVDTQYF
>TRBJ1-1|NA|NA|TRBV5-5
TGTGCCAGCAGCTTGGGGGCCACTGAAGCTTTCTTT
CASSLGATEAFF
>TRBJ1-1|NA|NA|TRBV6-5
TGTGCCAGCAACCCGGGACAGAACACTGAAGCTTTCTTT
CASNPGQNTEAFF
>TRBJ1-4|NA|NA|TRBV30
TGTGCCTGGAGTGTGAAGACAGCAACAACTAATGAAAAACTGTTTTTT
CAWSVKTATTNEKLFF
>TRBJ2-2|few|TRBD2|TRBV2
TGTGCCAGCAGTGAGTCTACGGCGGGGGGGCTGACCGGGGAGCTGTTTTTT
CASSESTAGGLTGELFF
>TRBJ1-5|NA|NA|TRBV28
TGTGCCAGCAGTACCCCCGGGTTGACCCAGCATTTT
CASSTPGLTQHF
>TRBJ1-2|once|NA|TRBV28
TGTGCCACCGAGGCGGGCAGAGAGGACTATGGCTACACCTTC
CATEAGREDYGYTF
>TRBJ2-2|NA|TRBD1|TRBV19
TGTGCCAGTAGGCCAGGACAGGTCTACACCGGGGAGCTGTTTTTT
CASRPGQVYTGELFF
>TRBJ2-2|NA|NA|TRBV7-3
TGTGCCAGCAGCTTGACCACCGACACCGGGGAGCTGTTTTTT
CASSLTTDTGELFF
>TRBJ2-5|NA|TRBD2|TRBV7-2
TGTGCCAGCAGATCCCGGGCCACTAGCGGGGCGGGGGAGACCCAGTACTTC
CASRSRATSGAGETQYF
>TRBJ1-1|NA|NA|TRBV10-3
TGTGCCATCCGGACAATGACTGAAGCTTTCTTT
CAIRTMTEAFF